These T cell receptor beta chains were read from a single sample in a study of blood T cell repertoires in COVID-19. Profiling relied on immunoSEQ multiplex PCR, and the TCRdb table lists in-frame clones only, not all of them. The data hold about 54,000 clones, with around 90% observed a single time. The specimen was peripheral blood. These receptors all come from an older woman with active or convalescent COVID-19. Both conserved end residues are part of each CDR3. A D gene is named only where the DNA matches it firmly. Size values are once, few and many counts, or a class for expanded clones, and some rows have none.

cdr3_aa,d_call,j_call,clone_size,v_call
CAWSTGFYGYTF,NA,TRBJ1-2,NA,TRBV30
CASRTGASSPLAQHF,TRBD1,TRBJ1-5,NA,TRBV28
CASSLTQGRSEQFF,NA,TRBJ2-1,NA,TRBV6-5
CASSLAANYGYTF,NA,TRBJ1-2,NA,TRBV28
CASSSRGEGESSYEQYF,NA,TRBJ2-7,NA,TRBV5-4
CASSHTSGSTEQFF,TRBD2,TRBJ2-1,NA,TRBV7-2
CASSLFLYNEQFF,NA,TRBJ2-1,once,TRBV5-5
CASSYESGVGEQFF,NA,TRBJ2-1,NA,TRBV6-5
CASTPRLAGELFF,TRBD2,TRBJ2-2,NA,TRBV19
CASSFVSSGRENTQYF,TRBD2,TRBJ2-3,NA,TRBV7-2
CASSQPGGFQPQHF,TRBD1,TRBJ1-5,few,TRBV4-2
CASSRLAGDEQFF,TRBD2,TRBJ2-1,NA,TRBV19
CASSFVGQGNNEQFF,TRBD1,TRBJ2-1,NA,TRBV7-2
CAWKVYRGAGYTF,TRBD1,TRBJ1-2,NA,TRBV30
CASSPPSGGGDTQYF,TRBD2,TRBJ2-3,NA,TRBV18
CASSELSDQPQHF,NA,TRBJ1-5,NA,TRBV2
CASSYSGLAGGEQYF,TRBD2,TRBJ2-7,NA,TRBV6-2/TRBV6-3
CASTQPRTGGASGANVLTF,TRBD1,TRBJ2-6,few,TRBV19
CASSQRWAGVEAFF,NA,TRBJ1-1,NA,TRBV9
CATSGRANQPQHF,NA,TRBJ1-5,NA,TRBV15
CASSVTGGEGTEAFF,TRBD1,TRBJ1-1,NA,TRBV9
CATSDTGTGTYNEQFF,TRBD1,TRBJ2-1,NA,TRBV24-1
CASSNFDRAAGELFF,TRBD1,TRBJ2-2,NA,TRBV5-6
CASSQVSSASGSGGEQFF,TRBD2,TRBJ2-1,NA,TRBV4-2
CASSPGTGVSTGELFF,TRBD1,TRBJ2-2,NA,TRBV5-1
CASSGRAGAEETQYF,TRBD2,TRBJ2-5,once,TRBV28
CASSPDRGGNEKLFF,TRBD1,TRBJ1-4,NA,TRBV18
CASSLAATAYGYTF,NA,TRBJ1-2,NA,TRBV11-1
CASSLDAASLYEQYF,NA,TRBJ2-7,NA,TRBV7-9
CASSQTGVLSGNTIYF,TRBD1,TRBJ1-3,NA,TRBV9
CASSPGTGGNQPQHF,TRBD1,TRBJ1-5,NA,TRBV27
CASLSLAGGTDTQYF,TRBD2,TRBJ2-3,NA,TRBV11-2
CASRQDHSNQPQHF,NA,TRBJ1-5,NA,TRBV19
CASSPRTGTSNQPQHF,TRBD1,TRBJ1-5,NA,TRBV28
CATSVASGRAPDTQYF,TRBD2,TRBJ2-3,NA,TRBV24-1
CASSDSLFLAGEIYNEQFF,TRBD2,TRBJ2-1,NA,TRBV9
CASSIPGVETQYF,NA,TRBJ2-5,NA,TRBV19
CAWKVRQGYTGELFF,NA,TRBJ2-2,once,TRBV30
CASSPREGSTDTQYF,NA,TRBJ2-3,NA,TRBV5-1
CASSHPPTGLAGGGPYEQYF,TRBD2,TRBJ2-7,NA,TRBV4-1
CASSRPGQETQYF,NA,TRBJ2-5,NA,TRBV27
CASSPRVGSGRNEQFF,TRBD2,TRBJ2-1,NA,TRBV7-2
CASSYSRGNYGYTF,NA,TRBJ1-2,NA,TRBV6-5
CASSPGQCMNTEAFF,TRBD1,TRBJ1-1,NA,TRBV23-1